These 4 T cell receptor beta chains were all obtained from the same sample, sequenced in a study of T cells in women clearing cervical HPV infection. Here immunoSEQ multiplex PCR was the method, and the copy in TCRdb shows in-frame clones only, minus some. This repertoire includes 12,000 or so clones. The sample consisted of blood buffy coat. The receptors stem from a woman aged 18 to 75 with a cervical HPV16 infection that either progressed to CIN3+ or cleared (not recorded which).

Worth noting for this clone: The DNA ends 3 residues before the CDR3 does, and the rest of the CDR3 is filled in from the germline J gene. The chain combines TRBV19 with TRBJ2-7, with 7 positions matching TRBD1. Per the germline V gene, CDR1 is LNHDA and CDR2 is SQIVND (reference sequence). The ends lost 9 bases at V and 6 bases at J; junction bases unmatched: 11. There are 13 residues in the CDR3. CDR3 sequence reads: CASRPGGTGEQYF. Partial CDR3 DNA: TGTGCCAGCAGACCAGGGGGAACGGGCGAG.

To note about this clone: Other nucleotide sequences in the sample specify the same CDR3. The CDR3 loop reads CASTSGLAGGSDTQYF. Incomplete CDR3 DNA: TGTGCCAGCACCTCGGGACTAGCGGGGGGATCGGATACG. The rearrangement joins TRBV12-3 or TRBV12-4 to TRBJ2-3; 15 positions match TRBD2. The observed sequence ends 3 residues before the CDR3 terminus, with the missing tail filled in from the germline J gene. The CDR3 sequence is 16 residues long. The junction had 8 bases not matched to a gene; V was cut back by 7 bases and J by 6 bases.

Worth noting for this clone: The CDR3 goes on 3 residues after the read ends, and that part is filled in from the germline J gene. The chain has TRBV30 and TRBJ2-1, with TRBD2 matching 8 bases. This CDR3 region has 15 residues. Losses at the gene ends were 2 bases for V and 7 bases for J; bases not matched to a gene: 10. Germline loops: CDR1 GTSNPN, CDR2 SVGIG (reference sequence). The CDR3 loop reads CAWSFGGGKTNEQFF. The sequenced CDR3 bases are TGTGCCTGGAGTTTCGGGGGGGGGAAAACAAATGAG.

Regarding this clone: The DNA ends 3 residues before the CDR3 does, and the rest of the CDR3 is filled in from the germline J gene. The V and J genes are TRBV29-1 and TRBJ2-5, with 12 bases matching TRBD2. The CDR3 covers 15 residues. Losses at the gene ends were 7 bases for V and 4 bases for J; bases not matched to a gene: 10. CDR1 and CDR2 from the germline V gene are SQVTM and ANQGSEA. CDR3 region: CSGGRGLAGGETQYF. The CDR3 bases that were read are TGCAGCGGTGGAAGGGGACTAGCGGGCGGAGAGACC.